This T cell receptor (beta chain) was profiled in a study of T cell repertoires in cytomegalovirus infection. Study context: Public TCR beta signatures marked donors with CMV infection and the matching HLA.

Points from the study as a whole: There were HLA-C-restricted CMV-specific TCR beta clonotypes dominating the ex vivo response. Carriers of CMV and the relevant HLA type were discriminated by public TCR beta frequency.

Trimming cost V 0 bases and J 5 bases, with 14 bases left between them. The CDR3 consists of 15 residues. Germline V gene data show CDR1 as SGHRS and CDR2 as YFSETQ. This clonotype was seen many times. Antigen unknown. TCRdb redid the calling of the reads with MiXCR, one entry per CDR3 protein. Of roughly 320,000 distinct CDR3 sequences in the sample, around 10% were seen once. The chain is built from TRBV5-1 and TRBJ1-1; D is possibly TRBD1 (6 bases). The receptor comes from a human donor in good health (CMV status not recorded). Some clones in this sample may be carry-over from other donors' samples. Sample: PBMCs. CDR3 residues: CASSLDLLRGTEAFF. DNA for the CDR3: TGCGCCAGCAGCTTGGACCTCCTCAGGGGAACTGAAGCTTTCTTT.